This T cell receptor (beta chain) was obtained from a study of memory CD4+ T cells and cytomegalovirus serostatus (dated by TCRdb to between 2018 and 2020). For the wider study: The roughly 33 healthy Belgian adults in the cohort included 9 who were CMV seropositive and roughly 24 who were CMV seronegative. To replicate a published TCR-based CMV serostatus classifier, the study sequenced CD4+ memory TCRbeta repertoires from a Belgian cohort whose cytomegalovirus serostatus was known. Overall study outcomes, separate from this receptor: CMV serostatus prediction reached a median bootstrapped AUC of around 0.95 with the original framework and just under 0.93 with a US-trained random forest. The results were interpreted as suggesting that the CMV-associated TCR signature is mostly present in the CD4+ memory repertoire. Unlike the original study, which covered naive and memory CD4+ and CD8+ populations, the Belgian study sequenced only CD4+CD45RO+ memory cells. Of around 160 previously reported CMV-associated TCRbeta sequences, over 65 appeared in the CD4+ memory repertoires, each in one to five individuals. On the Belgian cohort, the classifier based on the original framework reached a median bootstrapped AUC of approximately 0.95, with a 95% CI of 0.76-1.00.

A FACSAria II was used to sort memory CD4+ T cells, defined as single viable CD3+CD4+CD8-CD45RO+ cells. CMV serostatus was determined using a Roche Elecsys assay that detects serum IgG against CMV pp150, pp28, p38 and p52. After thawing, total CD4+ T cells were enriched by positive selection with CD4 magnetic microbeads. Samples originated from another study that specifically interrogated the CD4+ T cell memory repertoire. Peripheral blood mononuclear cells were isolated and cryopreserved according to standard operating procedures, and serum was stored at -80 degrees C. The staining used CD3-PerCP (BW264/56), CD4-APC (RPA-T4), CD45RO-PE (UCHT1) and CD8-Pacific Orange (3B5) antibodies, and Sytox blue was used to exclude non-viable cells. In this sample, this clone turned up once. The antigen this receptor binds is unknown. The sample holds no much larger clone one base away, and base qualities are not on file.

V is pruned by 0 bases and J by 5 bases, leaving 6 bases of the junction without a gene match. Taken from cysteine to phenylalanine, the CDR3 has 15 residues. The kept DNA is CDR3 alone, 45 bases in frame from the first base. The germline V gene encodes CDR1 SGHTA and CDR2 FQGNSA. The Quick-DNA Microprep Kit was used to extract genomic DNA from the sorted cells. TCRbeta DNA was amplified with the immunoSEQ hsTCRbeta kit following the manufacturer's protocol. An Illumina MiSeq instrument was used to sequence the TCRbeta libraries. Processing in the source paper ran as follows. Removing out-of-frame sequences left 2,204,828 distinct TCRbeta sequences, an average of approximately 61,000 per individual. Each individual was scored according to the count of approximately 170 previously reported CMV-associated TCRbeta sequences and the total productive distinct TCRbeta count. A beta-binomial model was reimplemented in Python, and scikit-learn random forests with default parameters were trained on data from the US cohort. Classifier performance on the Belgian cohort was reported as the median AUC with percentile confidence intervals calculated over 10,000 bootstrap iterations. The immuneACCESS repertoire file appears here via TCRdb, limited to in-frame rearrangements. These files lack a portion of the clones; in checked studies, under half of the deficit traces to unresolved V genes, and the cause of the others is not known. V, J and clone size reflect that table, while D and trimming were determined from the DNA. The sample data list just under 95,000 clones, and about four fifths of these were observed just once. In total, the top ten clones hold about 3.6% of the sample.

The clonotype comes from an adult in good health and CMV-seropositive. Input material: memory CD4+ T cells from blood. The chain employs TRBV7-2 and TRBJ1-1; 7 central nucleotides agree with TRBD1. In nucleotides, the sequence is TGTGCCAGCAGCTTAGCCTTAACAGGGGCGACTGAAGCTTTCTTT. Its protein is CASSLALTGATEAFF.